A selection of T cell receptor beta chains follows, all from one sample in a study of identical twins. Via MiXCR, TCRdb re-called the 5' RACE reads, giving one row per CDR3 protein. The top ten clones hold approximately 12% of a sample with 350,000 to 500,000 distinct CDR3 sequences, approximately 17% of them seen once. The sequenced sample consisted of naive T cells sorted from blood. The source of these receptors is a man aged 50 to 60 in good health. Each CDR3 is given with its conserved first and last residue. A D gene is named only where the DNA matches it firmly. Clone size, where shown, is once, few, many, or a class for clones that have expanded.

V gene	J gene	D gene	clone size	CDR3 protein	CDR3 DNA
TRBV5-1	TRBJ2-5	TRBD2	few	CASSWGSSGVEETQYF	TGCGCCAGCAGCTGGGGGTCTAGCGGGGTGGAGGAGACCCAGTACTTC
TRBV11-2	TRBJ2-6	TRBD1	many	CASSLVGTGTSGANVLTF	TGTGCCAGCAGCTTAGTTGGGACAGGGACCTCTGGGGCCAACGTCCTGACTTTC
TRBV28	TRBJ1-1	-	many	CASSPREIFMNTEAFF	TGTGCCAGCAGCCCCCGGGAGATATTCATGAACACTGAAGCTTTCTTT
TRBV29-1	TRBJ1-2	-	few	CSVLEQGREGWGYGYTF	TGCAGCGTCCTGGAACAAGGTCGCGAGGGCTGGGGCTATGGCTACACCTTC
TRBV6-2/TRBV6-3	TRBJ2-1	-	-	CASSYFSRLGFEQFF	TGTGCCAGCAGTTATTTCTCGAGACTAGGATTCGAGCAGTTCTTC
TRBV27	TRBJ1-2	-	few	CASSFGGPGNGYTF	TGTGCCAGCAGTTTTGGGGGGCCGGGAAATGGCTACACCTTC
TRBV12-5	TRBJ1-1	-	many	CASGFGSAEAFF	TGTGCTAGTGGTTTTGGGAGCGCTGAAGCTTTCTTT
TRBV12-3/TRBV12-4	TRBJ2-1	TRBD2	few	CASSLWGGGNEQFF	TGTGCCAGCAGTTTATGGGGGGGGGGCAATGAGCAGTTCTTC
TRBV7-2	TRBJ1-1	-	few	CASSPGVVTEAFF	TGTGCCAGCAGCCCAGGGGTAGTCACTGAAGCTTTCTTT
TRBV20-1	TRBJ2-7	-	many	CSASEPERSYEQYF	TGCAGTGCTAGCGAACCGGAGAGGTCCTACGAGCAGTACTTC
TRBV5-1	TRBJ2-7	-	many	CASSSRRSGEYEQYF	TGCGCCAGCAGCTCCCGGCGGTCCGGGGAATACGAGCAGTACTTC
TRBV5-5	TRBJ2-1	-	few	CASSFRVSYNEQFF	TGTGCCAGCAGCTTCAGGGTTTCCTACAATGAGCAGTTCTTC
TRBV6-5	TRBJ2-1	TRBD1	many	CASSYSQGAREQFF	TGTGCCAGCAGTTACTCTCAGGGGGCGCGGGAGCAGTTCTTC
TRBV12-3/TRBV12-4	TRBJ1-1	-	-	CASGGQLWGEAFF	TGTGCCAGCGGAGGACAACTCTGGGGAGAAGCTTTCTTT
TRBV5-1	TRBJ1-2	-	-	CASSLGGRGYTF	TGCGCCAGCAGCTTGGGCGGGAGAGGCTACACCTTC
TRBV29-1	TRBJ2-2	-	few	CSVKLEWAGTGELFF	TGCAGCGTCAAACTAGAATGGGCGGGGACCGGGGAGCTGTTTTTT
TRBV10-2	TRBJ2-1	-	few	CASSEQGLPTNEQFF	TGCGCCAGCAGTGAGCAGGGACTGCCTACAAATGAGCAGTTCTTC
TRBV19	TRBJ2-1	TRBD2	-	CASRDVAGGRNEQFF	TGTGCCAGTAGGGATGTAGCGGGGGGGCGCAATGAGCAGTTCTTC
TRBV4-2	TRBJ2-2	TRBD2	-	CASSLMGQREAGELFF	TGTGCCAGCAGCCTAATGGGACAGCGGGAGGCCGGGGAGCTGTTTTTT
TRBV5-1	TRBJ1-1	-	few	CASSGGVSNTEAFF	TGCGCCAGCAGCGGGGGGGTCTCCAACACTGAAGCTTTCTTT
TRBV20-1	TRBJ2-1	TRBD2	-	CSAGGGLAGGSSYNEQFF	TGCAGTGCCGGGGGGGGACTAGCGGGAGGGAGCTCCTACAATGAGCAGTTCTTC
TRBV6-1	TRBJ2-1	-	-	CASSGVGLYNEQFF	TGTGCCAGCAGTGGGGTAGGGCTCTACAATGAGCAGTTCTTC
TRBV29-1	TRBJ2-5	-	many	CSVGTGTGAETQYF	TGCAGCGTTGGCACAGGGACTGGGGCAGAGACCCAGTACTTC
TRBV29-1	TRBJ2-1	-	many	CSGSWGAGYNEQFF	TGCAGCGGATCTTGGGGGGCGGGATACAATGAGCAGTTCTTC
TRBV15	TRBJ2-3	-	many	CATSRDLITDTQYF	TGTGCCACCAGCAGGGACCTTATCACAGATACGCAGTATTTT
TRBV20-1	TRBJ2-3	TRBD1	many	CSARPGQGSPDTQYF	TGCAGTGCTAGACCTGGACAGGGGAGCCCAGATACGCAGTATTTT
TRBV9	TRBJ2-5	-	many	CASSARLGAETQYF	TGTGCCAGCAGCGCCAGACTAGGGGCCGAGACCCAGTACTTC
TRBV10-3	TRBJ2-2	-	many	CASRLAGPNTGELFF	TGTGCCAGCAGATTAGCAGGCCCGAACACCGGGGAGCTGTTTTTT
TRBV5-1	TRBJ2-1	TRBD2	-	CASSLAFVAGTRNEQFF	TGCGCCAGCAGCTTGGCCTTCGTAGCGGGAACGAGGAATGAGCAGTTCTTC
TRBV29-1	TRBJ2-1	-	many	CSVDPILGEQFF	TGCAGCGTTGACCCTATCTTGGGTGAGCAGTTCTTC
TRBV5-1	TRBJ2-6	-	-	CASSLAADSGANVLTF	TGCGCCAGCAGCTTGGCGGCTGACTCTGGGGCCAACGTCCTGACTTTC
TRBV4-3	TRBJ1-4	-	-	CASSQDWAAGLEKLFF	TGCGCCAGCAGCCAAGATTGGGCCGCAGGGCTTGAAAAACTGTTTTTT
TRBV4-1	TRBJ2-5	-	few	CASSQVPAGYRPGTQYF	TGCGCCAGCAGCCAAGTACCAGCGGGTTACCGTCCAGGGACCCAGTACTTC